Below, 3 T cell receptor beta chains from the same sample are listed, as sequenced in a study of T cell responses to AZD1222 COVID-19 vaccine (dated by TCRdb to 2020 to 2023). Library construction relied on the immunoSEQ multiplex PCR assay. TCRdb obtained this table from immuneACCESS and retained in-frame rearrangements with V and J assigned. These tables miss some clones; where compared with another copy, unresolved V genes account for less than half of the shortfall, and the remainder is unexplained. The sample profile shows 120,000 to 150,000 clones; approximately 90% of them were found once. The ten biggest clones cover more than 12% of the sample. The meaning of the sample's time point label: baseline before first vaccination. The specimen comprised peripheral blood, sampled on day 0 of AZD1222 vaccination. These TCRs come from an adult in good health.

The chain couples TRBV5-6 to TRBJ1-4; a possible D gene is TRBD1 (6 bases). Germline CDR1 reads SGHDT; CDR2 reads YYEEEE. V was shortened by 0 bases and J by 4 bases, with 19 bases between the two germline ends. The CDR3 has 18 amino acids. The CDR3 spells CASSLAYRGAGDNEKLFF. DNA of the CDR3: TGTGCCAGCAGCTTGGCATACCGTGGGGCAGGGGATAATGAAAAACTGTTTTTT.

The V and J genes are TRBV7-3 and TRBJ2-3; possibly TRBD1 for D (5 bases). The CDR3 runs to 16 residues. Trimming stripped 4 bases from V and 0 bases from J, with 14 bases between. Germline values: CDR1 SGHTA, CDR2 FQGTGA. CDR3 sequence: CASSSITGPSTDTQYF. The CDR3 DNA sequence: TGTGCCAGCAGCTCTATTACAGGCCCGAGCACAGATACGCAGTATTTT.

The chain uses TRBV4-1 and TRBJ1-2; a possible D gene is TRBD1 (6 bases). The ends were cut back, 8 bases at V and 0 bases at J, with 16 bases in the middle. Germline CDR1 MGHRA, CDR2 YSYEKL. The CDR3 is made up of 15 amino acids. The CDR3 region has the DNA TGCGCCAGCGGGGCTCCGGACAGAGCTAACTATGGCTACACCTTC. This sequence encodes CASGAPDRANYGYTF.